The 18 T cell receptor beta chains below come from one sample, sequenced in a study of beta chain features in type 1 diabetes. Expressed TCRB transcripts were sequenced after all isolated RNA was converted to cDNA. The repertoire was sequenced with immunoSEQ multiplex PCR; TCRdb's copy has only in-frame clones and lacks some. This table has roughly 290,000 clones, about 15% appearing once. The study, taken as a whole, reports: The study found moderately but significantly shorter TCRB CDR3s in all four CD4+ subsets of Type 1 diabetes patients.

For these TCRs, the target antigens are not known. Sequences were obtained from naive CD4+ T cells from blood. Every receptor here comes from a man aged 18-30 years with type 1 diabetes.

The chain has TRBV7-2 and TRBJ2-7, with 7 bases lining up with TRBD2. V was pared by 5 bases and J by 7 bases, with 17 bases of the junction left unmatched. Germline assignment: CDR1 SGHTA and CDR2 FQGNSA. The CDR3 runs to 16 residues. CDR3 sequence: CASSPRGGGTQGEQYF. The CDR3, as DNA: TGTGCCAGCAGCCCAAGGGGCGGGGGAACCCAGGGTGAGCAGTACTTC.

A few counts support this clone. V usage is TRBV10-3 and J usage is TRBJ2-1, with 14 bases fitting TRBD2. Germline V gives CDR1 ENHRY, CDR2 SYGVKD. The length of the CDR3 is 16 residues. With V trimmed by 3 bases and J by 4 bases, 2 bases remained unmatched. This chain's CDR3 is CAISERTSGGYNEQFF. CDR3 coding DNA: TGTGCCATCAGTGAACGGACTAGCGGGGGGTACAATGAGCAGTTCTTC.

The rearrangement uses TRBV5-1 and TRBJ1-2; 7 bases match TRBD1. Losses at the gene ends were 4 bases for V and 6 bases for J; bases not matched to a gene: 6. CDR1 is SGHRS, CDR2 YFSETQ, per germline. This CDR3 comprises 13 residues. CDR3 loop: CASSLTGEHGYTF. The CDR3 bases are TGCGCCAGCAGCCTTACAGGGGAGCATGGCTACACCTTC.

The gene calls are TRBV19 and TRBJ1-1; D remains unclear. This CDR3 spans 12 amino acids. V was clipped by 5 bases and J by 7 bases, with 11 bases between them. Germline assignment: CDR1 LNHDA and CDR2 SQIVND (reference sequence). CDR3 nucleotide sequence: TGTGCCAGTAGTTCGCAGTTCCGTGAAGCTTTCTTT. Translated, it gives CASSSQFREAFF.

The chain uses TRBV7-9 and TRBJ2-4, with 10 positions matching TRBD2. V shed 3 bases, J shed 6 bases, and the junction held 2 bases outside the gene matches. Germline V CDR1 and CDR2: SEHNR, FQNEAQ (reference sequence). CDR3 length: 14 amino acids. The CDR3 sequence is CASSFTSGVNIQYF. CDR3 nucleotides: TGTGCCAGCAGCTTTACTAGCGGGGTAAACATTCAGTACTTC.

The V call is TRBV11-2, the J call TRBJ2-7, with D possibly TRBD1 on 5 matching bases. Germline values: CDR1 SGHAT, CDR2 FQNNGV. V was trimmed by 4 bases and J by 6 bases, leaving 19 bases between them. This CDR3 is 15 amino acids long. The CDR3, as DNA: TGTGCCAGCAGCTCTGTGGGGCGCTTCCGCGTCGAGCAGTACTTC. Translated, it gives CASSSVGRFRVEQYF.

The chain is built from TRBV5-1 and TRBJ2-1; maybe TRBD1 (7 bases). This CDR3 comprises 15 residues. Germline lookup yields CDR1 SGHRS and CDR2 YFSETQ. V was pared by 2 bases and J by 7 bases, with 16 bases between. The CDR3 sequence: CASSFIDQGGNEQFF. CDR3 in DNA: TGCGCCAGCAGCTTCATCGATCAGGGGGGTAATGAGCAGTTCTTC.

This clone was seen a few times. The CDR3 region has the DNA TGTGCCAGCTCCCCCGGAACCCCAGGGCCGTATGGCTACACCTTC. Translation gives CASSPGTPGPYGYTF. The chain couples TRBV18 to TRBJ1-2; the D gene is possibly TRBD1 (5 bases). CDR1 and CDR2 (germline): KGHSH, LQKENI. The V gene lost 6 bases and the J gene lost 5 bases, with 19 bases spanning the gap. This CDR3 has 15 amino acids.

As regards this clone: The sample has other DNA sequences that encode this CDR3 too. The chain has TRBV7-2 and TRBJ1-2, with TRBD1 matching 8 bases. This CDR3 comprises 13 residues. V shed 5 bases and J 4 bases; nucleotides not matched to a gene: 3. Germline values: CDR1 SGHTA, CDR2 FQGNSA. The CDR3 nucleotides are TGTGCCAGCAGCCCAGGACAGGGCTATGGCTACACCTTC. Residues: CASSPGQGYGYTF. Filled out from reference TRBV7-2 and TRBJ1-2, the complete variable domain reads GAGVSQSPSNKVTEKGKDVELRCDPISGHTALYWYRQSLGQGLEFLIYFQGNSAPDKSGLPSDRFSAERTGGSVSTLTIQRTQQEDSAVYLCASSPGQGYGYTFGSGTRLTVV.

This clone was counted between two and nine times. V gene TRBV5-6 combines with J gene TRBJ2-5; tentatively, D is TRBD1 (5 bases). CDR3 length: 13 residues. V was pared by 4 bases and J by 5 bases, with 12 bases between. Germline lookup yields CDR1 SGHDT and CDR2 YYEEEE. The CDR3 here is CASSGRVSETQYF. The CDR3 DNA sequence: TGTGCCAGCAGCGGCAGGGTATCTGAGACCCAGTACTTC.

This clone appeared a few times. This chain connects TRBV12-5 to TRBJ1-2, with TRBD1 as a possible D gene (6 bases). V lost 1 base and J lost 6, with 12 bases in between. CDR3 size: 14 residues. CDR1 and CDR2 from the germline V gene are LGHNT and FRNRAP. For the CDR3, the DNA is TGTGCTAGTGGTTTGGGCGGACAGTTCAATGGCTACACCTTC. Translating it yields CASGLGGQFNGYTF.

This clone was picked up a small number of times. The rearrangement uses TRBV4-2 and TRBJ1-2, with D hard to call. Trimming cost V 4 bases and J 0 bases, with 12 bases left between them. Germline CDR1 LGHNA, CDR2 YNFKEQ. This CDR3 region has 15 residues. CDR3 residues: CASSPRGGSNYGYTF. CDR3 sequence (DNA): TGTGCCAGCAGCCCCCGCGGCGGGTCTAACTATGGCTACACCTTC.

This clone came up a few times. The chain uses TRBV7-9 and TRBJ2-7, with TRBD2 matching over 8 bases. V was clipped by 4 bases and J by 6 bases; unmatched bases: 5. This CDR3 is 13 amino acids long. Germline V gene lookup returns CDR1 SEHNR and CDR2 FQNEAQ (reference sequence). The CDR3 DNA follows: TGTGCCAGCAGCTCTACGGGAGGGTCCGAGCAGTACTTC. Protein sequence: CASSSTGGSEQYF.

This clone was seen a few times. J is TRBJ2-3 and V is TRBV10-3; D ambiguous. CDR3 length: 13 amino acids. CDR1 and CDR2 (germline): ENHRY, SYGVKD. The V end was cut by 4 bases, the J end by 2 bases, with 7 bases between. Here the CDR3 DNA reads TGTGCCATCAGTGCGGCGGTCACAGATACGCAGTATTTT. This encodes CAISAAVTDTQYF.

This clone has only a few counts. J is TRBJ1-2 and V is TRBV30; TRBD1 matches at 10 bases. The CDR3 covers 14 residues. Germline values: CDR1 GTSNPN, CDR2 SVGIG (reference sequence). After removal of 2 bases from V and 8 bases from J, the junction contained 8 bases not matched to a gene. DNA for the CDR3: TGTGCCTGGAGTCTACCTGGACAGGGGGTCGGCTACACCTTC. The encoded protein is CAWSLPGQGVGYTF. The entire variable domain, with the rest obtained from reference TRBV30 and TRBJ1-2, is as follows: SQTIHQWPATLVQPVGSPLSLECTVEGTSNPNLYWYRQAAGRGLQLLFYSVGIGQISSEVPQNLSASRPQDRQFILSSKKLLLSDSGFYLCAWSLPGQGVGYTFGSGTRLTVV.

The chain couples TRBV9 to TRBJ2-5; D possibly corresponds to TRBD2 (6 bases). The CDR3 runs to 18 residues. V was clipped by 0 bases and J by 0 bases, with 18 bases between them. CDR1 SGDLS and CDR2 YYNGEE come from the germline V gene. This CDR3 is CASSVGAWTTPNQETQYF. In nucleotides, the CDR3 is TGTGCCAGCAGCGTAGGTGCCTGGACTACACCGAACCAAGAGACCCAGTACTTC. Drawing the rest from reference TRBV9 and TRBJ2-5, the complete variable domain is DSGVTQTPKHLITATGQRVTLRCSPRSGDLSVYWYQQSLDQGLQFLIQYYNGEERAKGNILERFSAQQFPDLHSELNLSSLELGDSALYFCASSVGAWTTPNQETQYFGPGTRLLVL.

This clone was found a few times. Written as DNA, the CDR3 is TGTGCCAGCAGTATGGGAGGGAGTCGGTACGAGCAGTACTTC. Its translation is CASSMGGSRYEQYF. V gene TRBV6-5 combines with J gene TRBJ2-7; 7 bases align to TRBD2. Germline CDR1 and CDR2: MNHEY and SVGAGI. With V trimmed by 5 bases and J by 4 bases, 8 bases remained unmatched. This CDR3 has 14 amino acids.

V usage is TRBV7-2 and J usage is TRBJ2-7; a possible D gene is TRBD2 (6 bases). This CDR3 has 15 residues. The V end lost 0 bases, the J end lost 0 bases, and 9 bases lay between the germline ends. CDR1 SGHTA and CDR2 FQGNSA come from the germline V gene. The CDR3 loop reads CASSLATSFSYEQYF. The CDR3, as DNA: TGTGCCAGCAGCTTAGCAACTAGCTTCTCCTACGAGCAGTACTTC. The whole variable domain, filled in from reference TRBV7-2 and TRBJ2-7, reads GAGVSQSPSNKVTEKGKDVELRCDPISGHTALYWYRQSLGQGLEFLIYFQGNSAPDKSGLPSDRFSAERTGGSVSTLTIQRTQQEDSAVYLCASSLATSFSYEQYFGPGTRLTVT.